These T cell receptor beta chains were read from a single sample in a study of blood T cell repertoires in COVID-19. TCRdb keeps only in-frame clones here, not all; method: immunoSEQ multiplex PCR. The sample contains 250,000 to 350,000 clones, roughly 90% of which appear only once. The sample taken for sequencing was peripheral blood. The receptor source for this set is a woman in her 30s with COVID-19, enrolled during active disease. Each CDR3 is given with its conserved first and last residue. The D gene is left open where the match is weak. Size tells how often a clone was seen (once, few, many) or the class of an expanded clone, and some rows leave it out.

j_gene	d_gene	v_gene	abundance	CDR3nt	CDR3aa
TRBJ2-3	NA	TRBV12-3/TRBV12-4	once	TGTGCCAGCAGTTTATTGAGAGATACGCAGTATTTT	CASSLLRDTQYF
TRBJ1-1	TRBD1	TRBV6-2/TRBV6-3	NA	TGTGCCAGCAGTGGGGGACAGGTCAGCATGAACACTGAAGCTTTCTTT	CASSGGQVSMNTEAFF
TRBJ2-3	TRBD2	TRBV11-2	once	TGTGCCAGCAGCTTAGCACTAGCGGGAGGAACGGATACGCAGTATTTT	CASSLALAGGTDTQYF
TRBJ1-6	TRBD1	TRBV7-9	NA	TGTGCCAGCAGCTTACATGACAGGGGAAGGTCACCCCTCCACTTT	CASSLHDRGRSPLHF
TRBJ1-5	NA	TRBV27	NA	TGTGCCAGCAGTTTATCGAGGGGGTATAGCAATCAGCCCCAGCATTTT	CASSLSRGYSNQPQHF
TRBJ2-2	NA	TRBV7-7	NA	TGTGCTAGCAGCTCAGCCGGGACTAACACCGGGGAGCTGTTTTTT	CASSSAGTNTGELFF
TRBJ2-7	NA	TRBV5-4	NA	TGTGCCAGCAGCTCATCTAAGGGGGGGGCCTACGAGCAGTACTTC	CASSSSKGGAYEQYF
TRBJ2-5	NA	TRBV7-8	NA	TGTGCCAGCAGCTTGACCGGGTTCGGGGAGACCCAGTACTTC	CASSLTGFGETQYF
TRBJ2-4	TRBD2	TRBV30	NA	TGTGCCTGGACCTCCGGGACTAGCGGGACAGCGGCCAAAAACATTCAGTACTTC	CAWTSGTSGTAAKNIQYF
TRBJ1-2	TRBD1	TRBV11-2	NA	TGTGCCAGCAGCTTAGATCGGACAGGGGTTCCCGATGGCTACACCTTC	CASSLDRTGVPDGYTF
TRBJ2-6	NA	TRBV2	NA	TGTGCCAGCAGGGAGGGGGGGCGAGGCCCTGGGGCCAACGTCCTGACTTTC	CASREGGRGPGANVLTF
TRBJ2-7	NA	TRBV5-1	NA	TGCGCCAGCAGCTTGGGGGTCTTCGGGGACGAGCAGTACTTC	CASSLGVFGDEQYF
TRBJ2-1	NA	TRBV12-3/TRBV12-4	NA	TGTGCCAGCAGCCCACAGCGGAATGAGCAGTTCTTC	CASSPQRNEQFF
TRBJ1-5	TRBD1	TRBV7-8	NA	TGTGCCAGCAGCCCAGAGGGACAGCTTAGCAATCAGCCCCAGCATTTT	CASSPEGQLSNQPQHF
TRBJ2-3	NA	TRBV19	NA	TGTGCCAGTAGTTATGGGGGAGGCACAAGCACAGATACGCAGTATTTT	CASSYGGGTSTDTQYF
TRBJ2-6	NA	TRBV4-3	NA	TGCGCCAGCAGCCACCAGGGGTCTGGGGCCAACGTCCTGACTTTC	CASSHQGSGANVLTF
TRBJ2-3	TRBD2	TRBV6-6	NA	TGTGCCAGCACTCGGACTAGCGGGAGGGGGTCTAGCACAGATACGCAGTATTTT	CASTRTSGRGSSTDTQYF
TRBJ2-7	NA	TRBV4-3	NA	TGCGCCAGCAGCCAAGATCTAGACGGCCTCGAGCAGTACTTC	CASSQDLDGLEQYF
TRBJ2-3	NA	TRBV15	NA	TGTGCCACCAGCCCGAGGGCAGGACTCTGGGATACGCAGTATTTT	CATSPRAGLWDTQYF
TRBJ1-2	TRBD1	TRBV28	NA	TGTGCTACAGGGGGCTTTGACTACACCTTC	CATGGFDYTF
TRBJ2-1	TRBD2	TRBV27	NA	TGTGCCAGCAGTTTAACTAGCGGTGACAATGAGCAGTTCTTC	CASSLTSGDNEQFF
TRBJ2-4	TRBD2	TRBV10-3	NA	TGTGCCATCACACTAGCGGTCCTAGCCAAAAACATTCAGTACTTC	CAITLAVLAKNIQYF
TRBJ2-1	NA	TRBV7-9	NA	TGTGCCAGCGCCGAGGGTAGTAACAATGAGCAGTTCTTC	CASAEGSNNEQFF
TRBJ2-4	TRBD1	TRBV5-8	once	TGTGCCAGCAGCCTAAAGACAGGGAGACCCAGGTACTTC	CASSLKTGRPRYF
TRBJ2-4	NA	TRBV28	NA	TGTGCCAGCAGTCATTTCGGACTAGCCAAAAACATTCAGTACTTC	CASSHFGLAKNIQYF
TRBJ1-5	TRBD1	TRBV11-3	NA	TGTGCCAGTTACTCCGGGACAGTAAATCAGCCCCAGCATTTT	CASYSGTVNQPQHF
TRBJ2-2	NA	TRBV7-8	NA	TGTGCCAGCAGCTTAGCCGGGGGTGGGGAGCTGTTTTTT	CASSLAGGGELFF
TRBJ1-2	NA	TRBV21-1	few	TGTGCCAGCAGCCCGGGGTATGGCTACACCTTC	CASSPGYGYTF
TRBJ1-6	TRBD1	TRBV30	NA	TGTGCCTGGAGTTTCGGACAGGGGAATTCACCCCTCCACTTT	CAWSFGQGNSPLHF
TRBJ1-4	TRBD1	TRBV5-5	NA	TGTGCCAGCAGCCAGGGACAGGATGAAAAACTGTTTTTT	CASSQGQDEKLFF
TRBJ2-7	NA	TRBV7-8	NA	TGTGCCAGCAGCCAGAGGGCCTCCTACGAGCAGTACTTC	CASSQRASYEQYF
TRBJ2-7	TRBD2	TRBV2	NA	TGTGCCAGCAGTGGGACTAGCGGGAGGGCCCCCTACGAGCAGTACTTC	CASSGTSGRAPYEQYF